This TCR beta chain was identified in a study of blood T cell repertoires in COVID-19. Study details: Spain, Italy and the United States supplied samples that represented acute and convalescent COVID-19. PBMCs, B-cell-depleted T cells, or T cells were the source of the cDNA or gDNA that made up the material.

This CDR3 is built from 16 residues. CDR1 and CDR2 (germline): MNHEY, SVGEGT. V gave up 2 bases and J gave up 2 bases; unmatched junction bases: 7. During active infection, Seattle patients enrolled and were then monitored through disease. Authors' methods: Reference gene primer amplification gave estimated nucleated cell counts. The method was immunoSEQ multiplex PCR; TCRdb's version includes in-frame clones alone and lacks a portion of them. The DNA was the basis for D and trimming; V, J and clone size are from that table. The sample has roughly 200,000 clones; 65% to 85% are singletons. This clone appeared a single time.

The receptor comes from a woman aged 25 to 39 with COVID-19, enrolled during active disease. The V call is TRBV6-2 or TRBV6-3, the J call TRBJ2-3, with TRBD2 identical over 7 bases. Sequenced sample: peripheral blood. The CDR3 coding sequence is TGTGCCAGCAGTTACATGCTAGCGGATACCACAGATACGCAGTATTTT. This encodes CASSYMLADTTDTQYF.